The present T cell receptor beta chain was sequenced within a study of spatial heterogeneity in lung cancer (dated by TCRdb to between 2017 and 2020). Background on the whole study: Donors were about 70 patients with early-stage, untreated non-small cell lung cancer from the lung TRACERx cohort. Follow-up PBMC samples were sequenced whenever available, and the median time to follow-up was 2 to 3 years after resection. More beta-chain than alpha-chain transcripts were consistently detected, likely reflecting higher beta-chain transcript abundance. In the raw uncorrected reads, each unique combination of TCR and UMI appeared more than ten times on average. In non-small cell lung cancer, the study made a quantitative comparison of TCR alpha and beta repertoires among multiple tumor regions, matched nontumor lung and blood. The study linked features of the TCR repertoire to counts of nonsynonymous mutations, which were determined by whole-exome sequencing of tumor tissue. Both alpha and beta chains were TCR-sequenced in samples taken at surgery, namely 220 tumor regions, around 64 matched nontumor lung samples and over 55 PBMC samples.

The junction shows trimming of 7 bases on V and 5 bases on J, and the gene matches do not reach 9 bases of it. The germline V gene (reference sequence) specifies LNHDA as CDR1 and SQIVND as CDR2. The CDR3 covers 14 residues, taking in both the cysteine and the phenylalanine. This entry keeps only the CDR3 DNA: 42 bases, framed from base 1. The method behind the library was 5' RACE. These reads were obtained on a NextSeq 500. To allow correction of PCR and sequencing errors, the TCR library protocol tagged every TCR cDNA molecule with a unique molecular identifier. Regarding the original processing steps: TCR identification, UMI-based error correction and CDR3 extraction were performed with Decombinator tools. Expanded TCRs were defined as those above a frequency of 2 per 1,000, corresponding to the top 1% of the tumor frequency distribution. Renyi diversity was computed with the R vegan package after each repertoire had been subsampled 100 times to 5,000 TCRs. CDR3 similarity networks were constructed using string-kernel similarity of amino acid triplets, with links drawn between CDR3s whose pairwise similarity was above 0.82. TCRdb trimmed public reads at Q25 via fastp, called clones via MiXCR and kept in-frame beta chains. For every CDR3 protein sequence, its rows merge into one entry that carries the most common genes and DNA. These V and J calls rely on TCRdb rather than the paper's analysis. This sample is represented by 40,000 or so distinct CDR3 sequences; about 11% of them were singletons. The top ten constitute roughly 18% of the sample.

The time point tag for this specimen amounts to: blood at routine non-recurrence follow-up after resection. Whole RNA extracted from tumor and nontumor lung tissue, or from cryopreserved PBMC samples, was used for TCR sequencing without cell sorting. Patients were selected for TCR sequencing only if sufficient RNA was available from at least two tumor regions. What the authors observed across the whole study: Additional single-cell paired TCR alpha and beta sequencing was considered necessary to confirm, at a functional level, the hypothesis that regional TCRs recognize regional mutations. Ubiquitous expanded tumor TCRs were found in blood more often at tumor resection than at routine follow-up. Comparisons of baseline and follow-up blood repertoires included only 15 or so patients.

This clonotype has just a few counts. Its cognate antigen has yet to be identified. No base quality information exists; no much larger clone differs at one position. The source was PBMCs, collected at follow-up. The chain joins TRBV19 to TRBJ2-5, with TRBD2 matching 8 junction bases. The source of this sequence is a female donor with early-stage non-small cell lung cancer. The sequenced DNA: TGTGCCAGTACCAGCGCGGGGGGCCCGGAGACCCAGTACTTC. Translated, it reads CASTSAGGPETQYF.